The sequence of this T cell receptor beta chain was determined in a study of spatial heterogeneity in lung cancer. As for the study in general: In the raw reads, each unique TCR and UMI combination was present more than ten times on average.

MiXCR, applied by TCRdb to the 5' RACE reads, yields one record per CDR3 protein. Of about 2,500 distinct CDR3 sequences in the sample, about 1.8% were seen once. By frequency in the sample, this clonotype is large. This CDR3 contains 13 residues. V was shortened by 3 bases and J by 3 bases, with 6 bases between the two germline ends. Per germline, CDR1 MNHEY and CDR2 SVGAGI. Noted time point: sample taken at primary tumor resection. Unsorted whole RNA of tumor, nontumor lung or frozen PBMC was sequenced. The chain links TRBV6-5 to TRBJ1-5; D is unclear. Material: normal lung tissue next to the tumor, obtained at surgery. This TCR was sampled from a male donor with early-stage non-small cell lung cancer. The CDR3, as DNA: TGTGCCAGCAGTTATAAATACAATCAGCCCCAGCATTTT. This encodes CASSYKYNQPQHF.